This T cell receptor (beta chain) was observed in a study of T cells in tuberculosis. Whole-study findings and limits: Active tuberculosis patients had shorter CDR3-alpha; the beta difference was nonsignificant. Selection depended on which cryopreserved specimens were available.

Measured with immunoSEQ multiplex PCR; TCRdb has only the in-frame clones, and not every one. The profile shows 30,000 to 40,000 clones, approximately 94% of them singletons. V gave up 10 bases and J gave up 4 bases; unmatched junction bases: 2. The germline V gene encodes CDR1 SGHTA and CDR2 FQGNSA. This CDR3 is built from 12 residues. Regarding this clone: What it binds is unknown.

Specified time point: new active TB diagnosis, blood taken before or within 7 days of starting treatment. This specimen was PBMCs, taken at tuberculosis diagnosis. This chain links TRBV7-2 with TRBJ1-2; 11 bases line up with TRBD1. The clonotype comes from an adult with tuberculosis. The CDR3 region has the DNA TGTGCCACCGGACAGGGGGCCTATGGCTACACCTTC. It yields the protein CATGQGAYGYTF. Full variable domain (rest looked up from reference TRBV7-2 and TRBJ1-2): GAGVSQSPSNKVTEKGKDVELRCDPISGHTALYWYRQSLGQGLEFLIYFQGNSAPDKSGLPSDRFSAERTGGSVSTLTIQRTQQEDSAVYLCATGQGAYGYTFGSGTRLTVV.